These 21 T cell receptor beta chains originate from one sample sequenced in a study of cytomegalovirus exposure and HLA in healthy donors. The PCR made use of 60 Vbeta and 13 Jbeta primers. The assay was immunoSEQ multiplex PCR, and TCRdb's table has in-frame clones only and misses some. The table has around 180,000 clones, roughly 82% seen once. The sample was PBMCs. All receptors come from a woman aged 50 to 65 in good health and CMV-seronegative.

The rearrangement uses TRBV5-4 and TRBJ1-2, with D perhaps matching TRBD1 (6 bases). Trimming took off 4 bases at V and 4 bases at J, with 11 bases between the two ends. The CDR3 totals 13 residues. The germline CDR1 and CDR2 sequences are SGHNT and YYREEE (reference sequence). The CDR3 coding sequence is TGTGCCAGCAGCCCCGGACAGCCCTATGGCTACACCTTC. Translating it yields CASSPGQPYGYTF.

The V gene is TRBV28, the J gene TRBJ1-5, with D uncertain. From germline, CDR1 is MDHEN and CDR2 SYDVKM. The V and J ends lost 6 bases and 5 bases respectively, with 14 bases between them. There are 14 residues in the CDR3. This chain's CDR3 is CASRYTSQYQPQHF. The CDR3 coding sequence is TGTGCCAGCAGATATACCTCACAGTATCAGCCCCAGCATTTT.

The chain links TRBV7-9 to TRBJ1-6; D not certain. The CDR3 is 12 residues long. The V end was cut by 3 bases, the J end by 7 bases, with 4 bases between. Germline V CDR1 and CDR2: SEHNR, FQNEAQ (reference sequence). DNA of the CDR3: TGTGCCAGCAGCTTCGCGAATTCACCCCTCCACTTT. Encoded protein: CASSFANSPLHF.

The V gene is TRBV11-2, the J gene TRBJ1-1, with D possibly matching TRBD1 (5 bases). Trimming removed 1 base from V and 8 bases from J, with 11 bases in between. The CDR3 runs to 13 residues. Germline V gives CDR1 SGHAT, CDR2 FQNNGV. The CDR3 here is CASSLGPTAEAFF. The CDR3 DNA reads as TGTGCCAGCAGCTTAGGACCGACAGCAGAAGCTTTCTTT.

This chain joins TRBV27 and TRBJ2-7; D perhaps matches TRBD2 (6 bases). The V end lost 11 bases, the J end lost 1 base, and 21 bases lay between the germline ends. The CDR3 has 15 residues. CDR1 MNHEY and CDR2 SMNVEV come from the germline V gene (reference sequence). The CDR3 spells CAYPLRSSGSYEQYF. The CDR3, as DNA: TGTGCCTACCCCTTAAGAAGTAGCGGATCCTACGAGCAGTACTTC.

The chain carries TRBV7-2 and TRBJ1-5, with D hard to call. The CDR3 loop spans 14 amino acids. Deletions cut 7 bases from V and 3 bases from J, with 13 bases between. Germline V gene sequence: CDR1 SGHTA, CDR2 FQGNSA. CDR3 loop: CASTRGGVNQPQHF. The DNA of the CDR3 is TGTGCCAGCACCCGCGGAGGTGTCAATCAGCCCCAGCATTTT.

The chain joins TRBV5-4 to TRBJ1-4, with D perhaps matching TRBD1 (6 bases). This CDR3 comprises 14 residues. Germline CDR1 reads SGHNT; CDR2 reads YYREEE (reference sequence). V was cut by 4 bases and J by 4 bases, with 11 bases left in between. This chain's CDR3 is CASSKDRFNEKLFF. In DNA, the CDR3 is TGTGCCAGCAGCAAAGACAGGTTTAATGAAAAACTGTTTTTT. The full variable domain, its missing parts supplied by reference TRBV5-4 and TRBJ1-4, is ETGVTQSPTHLIKTRGQQVTLRCSSQSGHNTVSWYQQALGQGPQFIFQYYREEENGRGNFPPRFSGLQFPNYSSELNVNALELDDSALYLCASSKDRFNEKLFFGSGTQLSVL.

The chain carries TRBV7-8 and TRBJ2-2, with TRBD2 matching 8 bases. The CDR3 sequence is 17 residues long. The germline CDR1 and CDR2 sequences are SGHVS and FQNEAQ. J was trimmed by 6 bases and V by 6 bases; bases with no gene match: 15. The CDR3 here is CASRTRTSPLTAGELFF. CDR3 nucleotide sequence: TGTGCCAGCAGGACTAGGACTAGCCCCCTTACCGCCGGGGAGCTGTTTTTT.

The chain couples TRBV11-2 to TRBJ2-5; TRBD1 aligns across 8 bases. Germline trimming cut 1 base from V and 6 bases from J; bases unmatched to any gene: 4. Germline V lookup: CDR1 SGHAT, CDR2 FQNNGV. The CDR3 contains 14 residues. CDR3 DNA: TGTGCCAGCAGCTTAGCGGACAGGGTAAAGACCCAGTACTTC. Translating it yields CASSLADRVKTQYF. Filled out from reference TRBV11-2 and TRBJ2-5, the complete variable domain reads EAGVAQSPRYKIIEKRQSVAFWCNPISGHATLYWYQQILGQGPKLLIQFQNNGVVDDSQLPKDRFSAERLKGVDSTLKIQPAKLEDSAVYLCASSLADRVKTQYFGPGTRLLVL.

The chain couples TRBV10-3 to TRBJ2-3; 9 bases agree with TRBD2. The length of the CDR3 is 16 residues. J was trimmed by 4 bases and V by 2 bases; bases with no gene match: 7. The germline V gene has CDR1 ENHRY and CDR2 SYGVKD. The CDR3, as DNA: TGTGCCATCAGTGAGAGCGGCGGGGGGGCCTCAGATACGCAGTATTTT. It codes for CAISESGGGASDTQYF.

The rearrangement links TRBV4-1 to TRBJ1-2, with 8 bases lining up with TRBD1. The CDR3 runs to 15 residues. The V segment lost 0 bases and the J segment 7 bases; nucleotides outside the gene matches: 7. CDR1 is MGHRA, CDR2 YSYEKL, per germline. CDR3 nucleotide sequence: TGCGCCAGCAGCCAAGACCCGGGACAGGAGACTGGCTACACCTTC. As protein: CASSQDPGQETGYTF.

The V gene is TRBV6-1, the J gene TRBJ2-3; TRBD2 matches 13 bases. Per the germline V gene, CDR1 is MNHNS and CDR2 is SASEGT. The CDR3 totals 18 residues. With 4 bases clipped from V and 4 bases from J, the junction kept 11 bases outside the gene matches. DNA for the CDR3: TGTGCCAGCAGTGGACCGCAAGGGACTAGCGGGAATCCAGATACGCAGTATTTT. This codes for CASSGPQGTSGNPDTQYF.

V and J are TRBV10-3 and TRBJ2-3; 12 nucleotides agree with TRBD2. The germline CDR1 and CDR2 sequences are ENHRY and SYGVKD. Losses at the gene ends were 10 bases for V and 2 bases for J; bases not matched to a gene: 10. CDR3 size: 16 residues. CDR3 loop: CATPRTSGMDTDTQYF. As DNA, the CDR3 is TGTGCCACGCCTCGGACTAGCGGGATGGACACAGATACGCAGTATTTT.

This clone was recorded a few times. One end of the junction is discordant with germline, which a read error may explain. The CDR3 loop is CSSSPHPGDGETQYF. The CDR3 nucleotides read TGTTCCAGCAGCCCACATCCAGGGGACGGGGAGACCCAGTACTTC. The rearrangement uses TRBV7-9 and TRBJ2-5; TRBD1 might be the D (6 bases). The CDR3 covers 15 residues. In germline, CDR1 is SEHNR, CDR2 FQNEAQ (reference sequence).

The chain combines TRBV11-1 with TRBJ2-3, with 7 bases fitting TRBD1. Trimming took 5 bases from V and 4 from J; bases not matched to a gene: 9. Germline-derived CDR1 and CDR2 are SGHAT and FQDESV (reference sequence). This CDR3 is 15 amino acids long. The CDR3 coding sequence is TGTGCCAGCAGCCAAGGACAGGCAGGTTCAGATACGCAGTATTTT. Its protein product is CASSQGQAGSDTQYF.

The chain couples TRBV6-6 to TRBJ2-7, with 8 bases identical to TRBD2. The CDR3 totals 15 residues. V trimming: 2 bases; J trimming: 2 bases; junction bases outside the gene matches: 5. Per germline, CDR1 MNHNY and CDR2 SVGAGI (reference sequence). The CDR3 DNA sequence: TGTGCCAGCAGTTACCGTCGGGGGGGGCCCTACGAGCAGTACTTC. Its protein is CASSYRRGGPYEQYF.

V usage is TRBV25-1 and J usage is TRBJ2-1; 10 bases are a match to TRBD2. J gave up 0 bases and V 4 bases, and 3 bases lay outside the gene matches. The CDR3 has 16 residues. Germline V lookup: CDR1 MGHDK, CDR2 SYGVNS. The CDR3 DNA reads TGTGCCAGCAGTGGAGCTAGCGGGAGCTCCTACAATGAGCAGTTCTTC. Its translation is CASSGASGSSYNEQFF. Based on the CDR3 plus reference TRBV25-1 and TRBJ2-1, the full variable domain is EADIYQTPRYLVIGTGKKITLECSQTMGHDKMYWYQQDPGMELHLIHYSYGVNSTEKGDLSSESTVSRIRTEHFPLTLESARPSHTSQYLCASSGASGSSYNEQFFGPGTRLTVL.

This chain joins TRBV7-8 and TRBJ1-4; a possible D gene is TRBD1 (6 bases). With 4 bases removed from V and 10 bases from J, the gap between germline ends came to 19 bases. This CDR3 is built from 15 residues. Germline assignment: CDR1 SGHVS and CDR2 FQNEAQ. The CDR3 is CASSSIRGFFGKLFF. The CDR3 DNA reads as TGTGCCAGCAGCTCGATCAGGGGATTTTTTGGAAAACTGTTTTTT.

The V call is TRBV13, the J call TRBJ2-1, with 8 bases that match TRBD2. The CDR3 covers 18 residues. The germline gives CDR1 PRHDT, CDR2 FYEKMQ (reference sequence). With V trimmed by 2 bases and J by 2 bases, 11 bases remained unmatched. The CDR3 bases are TGTGCCAGCAGCTTAACAGGAGGCGGGGGGTATCCCTACAATGAGCAGTTCTTC. This encodes CASSLTGGGGYPYNEQFF.

V is TRBV19 and J is TRBJ1-2; D unclear. The CDR3 length is 11 residues. CDR1 and CDR2 from the germline V gene are LNHDA and SQIVND (reference sequence). With 5 bases removed from V and 4 bases from J, the gap between germline ends came to 5 bases. CDR3 sequence (DNA): TGTGCCAGTAGTGTCGGCTATGGCTACACCTTC. It encodes CASSVGYGYTF.

V gene TRBV4-2 combines with J gene TRBJ1-2; tentative D call: TRBD1 (5 bases). In germline, CDR1 is LGHNA, CDR2 YNFKEQ. This CDR3 has 17 amino acids. V was clipped by 0 bases and J by 7 bases, with 21 bases between them. The CDR3, as DNA: TGTGCCAGCAGCCAAGATTACCACCAGGGAATTAGTGGTGGCTACACCTTC. This codes for CASSQDYHQGISGGYTF.